The rows below give T cell receptor beta chains drawn from one sample of a study of T-cell memory formation after mild COVID-19. One entry per CDR3 protein results from TCRdb running MiXCR on the 5' RACE reads. The table shows 100,000 to 150,000 distinct CDR3 sequences, with 15% to 20% occurring only once. The sample comprised PBMCs or a T cell subset sorted from them (not recorded which). Receptors originate from a man between 18 and 35 years old who had mild COVID-19 (a few samples of this study predate the infection). Cell type and time point are not known. Each CDR3 is given with its conserved first and last residue.

V gene	J gene	CDR3 protein
TRBV7-2	TRBJ1-4	CASSTQGSHNEKLFF
TRBV12-3/TRBV12-4	TRBJ1-1	CASTPSGRGTRLPLNTEAFF
TRBV18	TRBJ1-2	CASSPPPTGGRNYGYTF
TRBV3-1	TRBJ2-1	CASSWPGGVGDEQFF
TRBV3-1	TRBJ2-7	CASSQEWPRYEQYF
TRBV3-1	TRBJ2-2	CASSVTRDTGKLFF
TRBV3-1	TRBJ1-2	CASSQTGTSPGGYTF
TRBV5-1	TRBJ1-2	CASSTGIYGYTF
TRBV6-6	TRBJ2-3	CASRPPLGTDTQYF
TRBV7-9	TRBJ1-4	CASSLEGLANEKLFF
TRBV27	TRBJ1-4	CASSPRYGELFF
TRBV6-5	TRBJ2-1	CASRKNRKTHEQFF
TRBV25-1	TRBJ1-1	CASGGYTEAFF
TRBV15	TRBJ1-1	CATSRAGGIEAFF
TRBV4-2	TRBJ2-2	CASSPDRGSGELFF
TRBV6-2/TRBV6-3	TRBJ1-1	CASSYQGGNTEAFF
TRBV28	TRBJ2-2	CASSLELATTGELFF
TRBV12-3/TRBV12-4	TRBJ2-7	CASSRGSPNYEQYF
TRBV4-3	TRBJ2-3	CASSQEGRESTDTQYF
TRBV3-2	TRBJ2-3	CASPGADTQYF
TRBV5-1	TRBJ2-7	CASSPIIGTGGDEQYF
TRBV27	TRBJ2-5	CASSLWDRGGTQYF
TRBV7-9	TRBJ1-1	CASSLRATNTEAFF
TRBV5-1	TRBJ2-5	CASSSSGFETQYF
TRBV5-1	TRBJ1-5	CASSLTGTDYQPQHF
TRBV7-2	TRBJ2-5	CASSQTGRGETQYF
TRBV11-2	TRBJ2-7	CASRSGGSSYEQYF
TRBV7-9	TRBJ1-4	CASSLRWGLGNEKLFF
TRBV24-1	TRBJ2-1	CATGSNQSGLFF
TRBV18	TRBJ2-7	CASSSRLAGGYEQYF
TRBV7-9	TRBJ2-6	CASSLGSVTPRAGANVLTF
TRBV18	TRBJ2-6	CASSPPTGSSGANVLTF
TRBV5-1	TRBJ2-3	CASMPGGATDTKYF
TRBV4-3	TRBJ2-1	CASSQGGGNRRNEQFF
TRBV4-1	TRBJ1-5	CASSQGGPQPQHF
TRBV2	TRBJ1-1	CASSAQGQITEAFF
TRBV5-1	TRBJ2-5	CASIDGRGSQETQYF
TRBV7-2	TRBJ2-7	CASSLRDKSSYEQYF
TRBV5-6	TRBJ2-1	CASSLDTSGGQYNEQFF
TRBV7-2	TRBJ2-5	CASSLSGAGGQETQYF
TRBV5-1	TRBJ2-1	CASSYGQGADEQFF
TRBV18	TRBJ2-5	CASSPPAVETQYF
TRBV11-2	TRBJ2-1	CASSFILAGGEQFF
TRBV6-1	TRBJ1-5	CASSEILSQPQHF
TRBV10-1	TRBJ2-5	CASSTTGGETQYF
TRBV4-1	TRBJ2-4	CASSRSYGTSGAGNIQYF
TRBV12-3/TRBV12-4	TRBJ1-2	CASNPGRQSYGYTF
TRBV4-3	TRBJ2-2	CASSQEGGSTGELFF
TRBV5-1	TRBJ1-4	CASSLGGTQNEKLFF
TRBV3-1	TRBJ1-1	CASSQDTRFEAFF
TRBV24-1	TRBJ2-5	CATSHPGSVETQYF
TRBV6-6	TRBJ2-3	CASSYREGDTQYF
TRBV12-3/TRBV12-4	TRBJ1-5	CASSFHSGNQPQHF